This TCR beta chain comes out of a study of blood T cells in healthy people across ages. About this clonotype: The junction shows a germline mismatch at one end, possibly a read error.

Germline values: CDR1 SGHTA, CDR2 FQGNSA. The CDR3 contains 14 residues. With a J-beta primer mix and a sample-barcoded 5' primer, a second PCR ran about 6 to 11 cycles. TCRdb used MiXCR to reprocess the 5' RACE reads, holding one entry per CDR3 protein. Of about 1.8 million distinct CDR3 sequences in the sample, about 50% were seen once. Sequencing was carried out using blood. The rearrangement uses TRBV7-2 and TRBJ1-2, with a weak D call TRBD1 (6 bases). This sequence was found in a woman in her thirties or forties in good health. The CDR3 nucleotides are TGTGCCGGCAGGGAAGGACAGATTAGCCATGGCTACACCTTC. This codes for CAGREGQISHGYTF.